This entry lists 24 T cell receptor beta chains sequenced from one sample in a study of T cells in Graves' hyperthyroidism and ophthalmopathy. Regions amplified from RNA transcripts were the TCR beta CDR3 regions. RT-PCR in the first round (using the HTBI primer set) targeted the TCR CDR3. TCRdb reprocessed the multiplex PCR reads with MiXCR, giving one entry per CDR3 protein. The sample consists of fewer than 450,000 distinct CDR3 sequences, 17% of them appearing once. Sample: blood. The receptor set was obtained from a woman under 40 with Graves' hyperthyroidism that later progressed to Graves' ophthalmopathy.

The genes are TRBV19 and TRBJ2-1; D is uncertain. Germline loops: CDR1 LNHDA, CDR2 SQIVND (reference sequence). CDR3 size: 11 residues. The V and J ends lost 9 bases and 15 bases respectively, with 18 bases between them. The CDR3 coding sequence is TGTGCCAGCGGACCTTGGTGGAGAACGTTCTTC. Its translation is CASGPWWRTFF. The variable domain in full, completed from reference TRBV19 and TRBJ2-1, reads DGGITQSPKYLFRKEGQNVTLSCEQNLNHDAMYWYRQDPGQGLRLIYYSQIVNDFQKGDIAEGYSVSREKKESFPLTVTSAQKNPTAFYLCASGPWWRTFFGPGTRLTVL.

The table lists this clonotype with many counts. The V and J genes are TRBV7-9 and TRBJ2-1; D gene uncertain. The CDR3 is made up of 13 amino acids. V was trimmed by 3 bases and J by 3 bases, leaving 6 bases between them. CDR1 and CDR2 (germline): SEHNR, FQNEAQ (reference sequence). This CDR3 reads CASSLENYNEQFF. CDR3 DNA: TGTGCCAGCAGCTTGGAAAACTACAATGAGCAGTTCTTC.

The chain links TRBV10-3 to TRBJ2-1; 12 positions agree with TRBD1. The CDR3 runs to 14 residues. V dropped 8 bases and J dropped 7; count of bases not matched to a gene: 6. Germline V gene sequence: CDR1 ENHRY, CDR2 SYGVKD. CDR3 DNA sequence: TGTGCCATCCTCGGGACAGGGGGCTCGAATGAGCAGTTCTTC. Its translation is CAILGTGGSNEQFF.

The chain joins TRBV6-5 to TRBJ1-2; D unresolved. The CDR3 length is 14 residues. CDR1 and CDR2 from the germline V gene are MNHEY and SVGAGI. V lost 0 bases and J lost 8, with 13 bases in between. The CDR3 reads CASSYSGPIEGYTF. CDR3 DNA: TGTGCCAGCAGTTACTCCGGGCCCATAGAGGGCTACACCTTC.

This clonotype has more than one count but fewer than ten. V is TRBV4-1 and J is TRBJ2-7, with TRBD2 identical over 9 bases. This CDR3 is built from 17 residues. Unmatched junction bases numbered 11, after V lost 4 bases and J lost 1 base. Germline-derived CDR1 and CDR2 are MGHRA and YSYEKL. The CDR3 protein is CASSPPPGSGRSYEQYF. The DNA for the CDR3 is TGCGCCAGCAGCCCGCCGCCCGGTAGCGGGAGATCCTACGAGCAGTACTTC.

This clonotype showed up many times. The V call is TRBV5-6, the J call TRBJ2-3; no clear D. The V and J ends lost 0 bases and 9 bases respectively, with 5 bases between them. The CDR3 length is 11 residues. CDR1 is SGHDT and CDR2 is YYEEEE in the germline V gene. CDR3 sequence: CASSLGHTQYF. DNA for the CDR3: TGTGCCAGCAGCTTGGGGCACACGCAGTATTTT.

With regard to this clonotype: A much larger clone differs from this one at a single base, so this may be a read error. The chain has TRBV7-9 and TRBJ2-2; tentative D call: TRBD2 (6 bases). Germline-derived CDR1 and CDR2 are SEHNR and FQNEAQ (reference sequence). The CDR3 is 16 amino acids. CDR3 residues: CASSPLGRERTGELVF. In DNA, the CDR3 is TGTGCCAGCAGCCCACTCGGACGGGAGCGTACCGGGGAGCTGGTTTTT.

The table lists this clonotype with many counts. The V call is TRBV18, the J call TRBJ2-2; D is perhaps TRBD1 or TRBD2 (5 bases each). The CDR3 extends over 15 amino acids. The V end lost 0 bases, the J end lost 6 bases, and 11 bases lay between the germline ends. Germline V gene sequence: CDR1 KGHSH, CDR2 LQKENI. Written as DNA, the CDR3 is TGTGCCAGCTCACCACCAGGGATGGGGGCCGGGGAGCTGTTTTTT. Its translation: CASSPPGMGAGELFF.

This clonotype has ten or more counts. The V gene is TRBV19, the J gene TRBJ1-5, with 8 bases that match TRBD1. Germline CDR1 is LNHDA and CDR2 is SQIVND (reference sequence). CDR3 length: 17 residues. J lost 7 bases, V lost 5 bases, and 16 bases had no gene match. CDR3 DNA sequence: TGTGCCAGTAGTTCTCGGTCTTGGGACAGGCAACGACAGCCCCAGCATTTT. Translated, it gives CASSSRSWDRQRQPQHF.

This chain connects TRBV7-2 to TRBJ1-1; a possible D gene is TRBD1 (6 bases). The CDR3 is 15 amino acids. The germline V gene encodes CDR1 SGHTA and CDR2 FQGNSA. The ends were cut back, 2 bases at V and 5 bases at J, with 15 bases in the middle. The CDR3 here is CASSLRGALGTEAFF. DNA of the CDR3: TGTGCCAGCAGCTTACGGGGGGCGCTCGGGACTGAAGCTTTCTTT.

This clonotype turned up a few times. The rearrangement joins TRBV7-6 to TRBJ2-7; D remains ambiguous. Germline V gene lookup returns CDR1 SGHVS and CDR2 FNYEAQ. This CDR3 has 13 amino acids. Trimming took off 2 bases at V and 5 bases at J, with 10 bases between the two ends. The CDR3 is CASSLPVGNEQYF. For the CDR3, the DNA is TGTGCCAGCAGCTTACCGGTGGGCAACGAGCAGTACTTC.

The genes are TRBV29-1 and TRBJ2-1, with TRBD1 matching 9 bases. With 4 bases clipped from V and 4 bases from J, the junction kept 8 bases outside the gene matches. This CDR3 spans 15 amino acids. Germline V gives CDR1 SQVTM, CDR2 ANQGSEA. CDR3 in amino acids: CSVGVMDRGYNEQFF. CDR3 sequence (DNA): TGCAGCGTTGGTGTGATGGACAGGGGATACAATGAGCAGTTCTTC.

This clonotype has a handful of counts. The chain has TRBV7-2 and TRBJ2-7; 10 positions agree with TRBD2. Germline V lookup: CDR1 SGHTA, CDR2 FQGNSA. The CDR3 length is 15 residues. The trim removed 3 bases at V and 2 bases at J, leaving 4 bases unmatched. The CDR3 coding sequence is TGTGCCAGCAGCTTGGGGGGGACTAGCGCCTACGAGCAGTACTTC. Its translation: CASSLGGTSAYEQYF.

There are many counts of this clonotype. The chain links TRBV28 to TRBJ1-2; 9 bases are a match to TRBD1. CDR1 and CDR2 from the germline V gene are MDHEN and SYDVKM. Trimming removed 7 bases from V and 1 base from J; junction bases left unmatched: 19. This CDR3 is 19 amino acids long. The chain's CDR3 is CASKSTSPGTGMYNYGYTF. The CDR3 nucleotides read TGTGCCAGCAAATCCACTAGTCCCGGGACAGGGATGTATAACTATGGCTACACCTTC.

To note about this clonotype: A much more abundant neighbour one base away suggests this may be a read error. The DNA for the CDR3 is TGTGCCAGCAGAAGTCTACAGGGGTTTGAAGCTTTCTTT. As protein: CASRSLQGFEAFF. The chain employs TRBV12-3 or TRBV12-4 and TRBJ1-1, with TRBD1 identical over 7 bases. CDR3 length: 13 residues. Trimming at V came to 6 bases and at J to 7 bases, leaving 8 bases not matched to a gene.

This clonotype was counted ten times or more. V usage is TRBV19 and J usage is TRBJ1-6, with D unresolved. CDR1 is LNHDA, CDR2 SQIVND, per germline (reference sequence). V lost 7 bases and J 5 bases, leaving 15 bases between the germline ends. This CDR3 is built from 15 residues. Here the CDR3 reads CASTQTGEHNSPLHF. In DNA, the CDR3 is TGTGCCAGTACCCAGACGGGAGAACATAATTCACCCCTCCACTTT.

J is TRBJ1-3 and V is TRBV3-1; D uncertain. The germline gives CDR1 LGHDT, CDR2 YNNKEL (reference sequence). V was cut by 0 bases and J by 0 bases, with 12 bases left in between. The CDR3 has 17 amino acids. The CDR3, as DNA: TGTGCCAGCAGCCAAGAGTGGGAGGGCTACTCTGGAAACACCATATATTTT. It specifies CASSQEWEGYSGNTIYF.

This chain joins TRBV2 and TRBJ2-3, with 7 bases fitting TRBD2. Trimming at V came to 7 bases and at J to 5 bases, leaving 3 bases not matched to a gene. Germline V gives CDR1 SNHLY, CDR2 FYNNEI. The CDR3 spans 12 residues. The CDR3 DNA reads as TGTGCCAGCAATTCGGGGGGAGATACGCAGTATTTT. Translation: CASNSGGDTQYF.

This clonotype was seen only a few times. Sequence at one end of the junction differs from germline and may be a read error. The chain links TRBV19 to TRBJ1-2; 7 bases map to TRBD1. The CDR3 spans 13 residues. Germline V gives CDR1 LNHDA, CDR2 SQIVND (reference sequence). CDR3 in amino acids: CASSPGQNCGYTF. The CDR3 nucleotides are TGTGCCAGTAGCCCGGGACAGAACTGTGGCTACACCTTC.

Concerning this clonotype: A read error may explain this, as a much larger clone is one base away. J is TRBJ1-2 and V is TRBV7-9; 7 bases map to TRBD1. Germline-derived CDR1 and CDR2 are SEHNR and FQNEAQ (reference sequence). CDR3 length equals 15 residues. CDR3 amino acids: CASSLGTAGGWGFTF. DNA for the CDR3: TGTGCCAGCAGTTTAGGGACAGCCGGAGGTTGGGGGTTCACCTTC.

CDR3: CRAGGANEQFF. The DNA for the CDR3 is TGCAGGGCGGGGGGAGCCAATGAGCAGTTCTTC. The chain recombines TRBV20-1 with TRBJ2-1, with 8 bases aligning to TRBD2. CDR1 is DFQATT, CDR2 SNEGSKA, per germline (reference sequence). The CDR3 has 11 amino acids.

This clonotype was seen repeatedly, ten times or more. V and J are TRBV29-1 and TRBJ2-1; D is perhaps TRBD1 (7 bases). Germline CDR1 SQVTM, CDR2 ANQGSEA. This CDR3 has 13 amino acids. Trimming cost V 6 bases and J 3 bases, with 12 bases left between them. CDR3 sequence reads: CSVDREDYNEQFF. CDR3 in DNA: TGCAGCGTCGACAGGGAGGACTACAATGAGCAGTTCTTC.

This clonotype was found many times. The chain is built from TRBV2 and TRBJ2-5; no firm D call. The CDR3 extends over 15 amino acids. With 1 base removed from V and 1 base from J, the gap between germline ends came to 10 bases. CDR1 and CDR2 (germline): SNHLY, FYNNEI. The CDR3 loop is CASSEGLAVQETQYF. The CDR3 region has the DNA TGTGCCAGCAGTGAAGGGCTGGCTGTCCAAGAGACCCAGTACTTC.

At least ten counts were recorded for this clonotype. The chain has TRBV30 and TRBJ1-2, with no clear D. The CDR3 runs to 14 residues. V gave up 0 bases and J gave up 4 bases, with 12 bases separating them. Germline CDR1 is GTSNPN and CDR2 is SVGIG (reference sequence). DNA for the CDR3: TGTGCCTGGAGTGTAGCTGGGAAGAGCTATGGCTACACCTTC. It specifies CAWSVAGKSYGYTF. Combining the CDR3 with reference TRBV30 and TRBJ1-2 gives the whole variable domain SQTIHQWPATLVQPVGSPLSLECTVEGTSNPNLYWYRQAAGRGLQLLFYSVGIGQISSEVPQNLSASRPQDRQFILSSKKLLLSDSGFYLCAWSVAGKSYGYTFGSGTRLTVV.